One sample yielded the 18 T cell receptor beta chains listed below, sequenced in a study of OX40 agonist ivuxolimab in advanced cancers. Assay used: immunoSEQ multiplex PCR; TCRdb lists only in-frame clones, some missing. This sample has tens of thousands of clones, with approximately 91% found just once. The sample in question was CD4+ or CD8+ T cells sorted from blood, obtained in a trial of the OX40 agonist ivuxolimab. The receptors originated from an adult with an advanced solid tumor such as melanoma, head and neck, liver or kidney cancer.

This clone was observed once. The V call is TRBV5-5, the J call TRBJ1-2; D is possibly TRBD1 (6 bases). The germline gives CDR1 SGHKS, CDR2 YYEKEE (reference sequence). The CDR3 runs to 14 residues. Trimming took 4 bases from V and 7 from J, leaving 17 bases between them. The CDR3 region has the DNA TGTGCCAGCAGCCTCGGACAGTCCGAGGTTGGCTACACCTTC. This gives the protein CASSLGQSEVGYTF. Full variable domain (remainder filled in from reference TRBV5-5 and TRBJ1-2): DAGVTQSPTHLIKTRGQQVTLRCSPISGHKSVSWYQQVLGQGPQFIFQYYEKEERGRGNFPDRFSARQFPNYSSELNVNALLLGDSALYLCASSLGQSEVGYTFGSGTRLTVV.

CDR3 residues: CASRTSGTGVGEQYF. The CDR3 nucleotides read TGTGCCAGCAGGACATCCGGGACAGGGGTGGGAGAGCAGTACTTC. V usage is TRBV2 and J usage is TRBJ2-7; TRBD1 aligns across 10 bases. With 6 bases clipped from V and 7 bases from J, the junction kept 12 bases outside the gene matches. Germline assignment: CDR1 SNHLY and CDR2 FYNNEI. The CDR3 runs 15 residues.

This chain joins TRBV9 and TRBJ2-7; TRBD1 matches 9 bases. J was trimmed by 5 bases and V by 4 bases; bases with no gene match: 10. Germline loops: CDR1 SGDLS, CDR2 YYNGEE. The CDR3 covers 15 residues. The CDR3 DNA reads as TGTGCCAGCAGCCCCTCCGGGACAGGGTCCCACGAGCAGTACTTC. Translation gives CASSPSGTGSHEQYF.

This chain links TRBV5-1 with TRBJ1-2, with D perhaps matching TRBD1 (6 bases). V lost 0 bases and J 5 bases, leaving 17 bases between the germline ends. The CDR3 consists of 16 residues. CDR1 is SGHRS, CDR2 YFSETQ, per germline. DNA of the CDR3: TGCGCCAGCAGCTTGGCCGATGGGGGGCTGCGGTATGGCTACACCTTC. Translated: CASSLADGGLRYGYTF. The whole variable domain, filled in from reference TRBV5-1 and TRBJ1-2, reads KAGVTQTPRYLIKTRGQQVTLSCSPISGHRSVSWYQQTPGQGLQFLFEYFSETQRNKGNFPGRFSGRQFSNSRSEMNVSTLELGDSALYLCASSLADGGLRYGYTFGSGTRLTVV.

The rearrangement links TRBV15 to TRBJ2-3, with D perhaps being TRBD1 or TRBD2 (5 bases each). Germline loops: CDR1 LNHNV, CDR2 YYDKDF (reference sequence). This CDR3 is built from 15 residues. Trimming stripped 3 bases from V and 2 bases from J, with 12 bases between. As DNA, the CDR3 is TGTGCCACCAGCAGCCTCAGGGAGCCCACAGATACGCAGTATTTT. This encodes CATSSLREPTDTQYF. Full variable domain (rest looked up from reference TRBV15 and TRBJ2-3): DAMVIQNPRYQVTQFGKPVTLSCSQTLNHNVMYWYQQKSSQAPKLLFHYYDKDFNNEADTPDNFQSRRPNTSFCFLDIRSPGLGDTAMYLCATSSLREPTDTQYFGPGTRLTVL.

The rearrangement uses TRBV14 and TRBJ2-5; D gene ambiguous. Looked up from germline, CDR1 is SGHDN and CDR2 is FVKESK. Trimming took off 4 bases at V and 6 bases at J, with 12 bases between the two ends. CDR3 length: 13 residues. CDR3 sequence (DNA): TGTGCCAGCAGCCGCCCGGGCTACAAGACCCAGTACTTC. Its protein is CASSRPGYKTQYF. The variable domain in full, completed from reference TRBV14 and TRBJ2-5, reads EAGVTQFPSHSVIEKGQTVTLRCDPISGHDNLYWYRRVMGKEIKFLLHFVKESKQDESGMPNNRFLAERTGGTYSTLKVQPAELEDSGVYFCASSRPGYKTQYFGPGTRLLVL.

The J gene is TRBJ1-2, the V gene TRBV10-3; 8 nucleotides agree with TRBD1. Trimming took 9 bases from V and 4 from J; bases not matched to a gene: 7. Germline CDR1 and CDR2: ENHRY and SYGVKD. This CDR3 region has 13 residues. CDR3 nucleotide sequence: TGTGCCATACCGGGACAGGATGTCTATGGCTACACCTTC. Translating gives CAIPGQDVYGYTF.

The V and J genes are TRBV6-6 and TRBJ2-7; D is unresolved. Germline V lookup: CDR1 MNHNY, CDR2 SVGAGI (reference sequence). The CDR3 is 11 residues long. Trimming took 0 bases from V and 6 from J, leaving 3 bases between them. CDR3 sequence: CASSYSGEQYF. CDR3 DNA: TGTGCCAGCAGTTACTCGGGCGAGCAGTACTTC.

This clone was found a few times. This rearrangement joins TRBV4-1 to TRBJ1-5; no clear D. Deletions cut 0 bases from V and 3 bases from J, with 6 bases between. This CDR3 has 14 residues. Germline V lookup: CDR1 MGHRA, CDR2 YSYEKL. CDR3 sequence reads: CASSQEGINQPQHF. The CDR3 DNA reads TGCGCCAGCAGCCAAGAGGGAATCAATCAGCCCCAGCATTTT.

The chain recombines TRBV4-2 with TRBJ2-2; D remains ambiguous. CDR1 is LGHNA, CDR2 YNFKEQ, per germline. CDR3 length equals 16 residues. V lost 0 bases and J lost 5, with 13 bases in between. The chain's CDR3 is CASSQEGILSTGELFF. CDR3 nucleotide sequence: TGTGCCAGCAGCCAAGAGGGGATCTTGTCGACCGGGGAGCTGTTTTTT.

V is TRBV5-1 and J is TRBJ2-5; no clear D gene. The J call is doubtful: the DNA matches TRBJ2-7 better. The CDR3 length is 11 residues. CDR1 and CDR2 from the germline V gene are SGHRS and YFSETQ. The CDR3 reads CASSFQYEQYF. The CDR3 DNA reads TGCGCCAGCAGCTTCCAATACGAGCAGTACTTC.

The chain employs TRBV29-1 and TRBJ1-2; D is possibly TRBD1 (6 bases). The V end lost 0 bases, the J end lost 8 bases, and 25 bases lay between the germline ends. CDR1 is SQVTM, CDR2 ANQGSEA, per germline. The CDR3 totals 17 residues. The CDR3 spells CSVEDRGRGRGSVGYTF. Here the CDR3 DNA reads TGCAGCGTTGAAGATCGGGGCAGGGGACGCGGCTCGGTAGGCTACACCTTC.

The chain has TRBV7-8 and TRBJ2-3; D is tentatively TRBD1 or TRBD2 (5 bases each). The ends were cut back, 5 bases at V and 5 bases at J, with 17 bases in the middle. Germline CDR1 is SGHVS and CDR2 is FQNEAQ. CDR3 length: 15 residues. The CDR3 loop reads CASSPRDGAGDTQYF. DNA of the CDR3: TGTGCCAGCAGCCCCCGGGACGGGGCCGGAGATACGCAGTATTTT.

The V and J genes are TRBV9 and TRBJ2-1; a weak D match, TRBD2 (6 bases). Trimming left V 3 bases short and J 5 bases short, with 12 bases between. This CDR3 has 14 residues. Germline V gives CDR1 SGDLS, CDR2 YYNGEE. The CDR3 nucleotides are TGTGCCAGCAGCGCTGGCGGGGCGAACAATGAGCAGTTCTTC. Translating gives CASSAGGANNEQFF.

The rearrangement uses TRBV7-9 and TRBJ2-3, with 9 nucleotides matching TRBD1. The V segment lost 4 bases and the J segment 3 bases; nucleotides outside the gene matches: 8. The CDR3 runs 16 residues. Germline-derived CDR1 and CDR2 are SEHNR and FQNEAQ (reference sequence). CDR3: CASSYRGQGATDTQYF. The CDR3 DNA reads TGTGCCAGCAGCTACCGGGGACAGGGAGCTACAGATACGCAGTATTTT. Full variable domain (rest looked up from reference TRBV7-9 and TRBJ2-3): DTGVSQNPRHKITKRGQNVTFRCDPISEHNRLYWYRQTLGQGPEFLTYFQNEAQLEKSRLLSDRFSAERPKGSFSTLEIQRTEQGDSAMYLCASSYRGQGATDTQYFGPGTRLTVL.

The chain uses TRBV19 and TRBJ1-2; D not resolved. The CDR3 is made up of 16 amino acids. The ends were cut back, 3 bases at V and 8 bases at J, with 22 bases in the middle. In germline, CDR1 is LNHDA, CDR2 SQIVND (reference sequence). The CDR3 loop is CASSIIEDSLRAGYTF. CDR3 coding DNA: TGTGCCAGTAGTATCATCGAGGATAGCCTACGGGCGGGCTACACCTTC.

CDR3 bases: TGTGCCACCAGCAGAGACGGGGGGGCAAATAGCAATCAGCCCCAGCATTTT. Its translation: CATSRDGGANSNQPQHF. The chain recombines TRBV15 with TRBJ1-5; D may be TRBD1 (6 bases). The CDR3 runs 17 residues. V lost 0 bases and J 0 bases, leaving 12 bases between the germline ends. The germline CDR1 and CDR2 sequences are LNHNV and YYDKDF (reference sequence).

This chain links TRBV20-1 with TRBJ2-3; D is uncertain. The CDR3 consists of 11 residues. From germline, CDR1 is DFQATT and CDR2 SNEGSKA (reference sequence). The ends were cut back, 5 bases at V and 4 bases at J, with 7 bases in the middle. The CDR3 DNA follows: TGCAGTGCTCCCGACCCAGATACGCAGTATTTT. Protein sequence: CSAPDPDTQYF.